This TCR beta chain came from a study of blood T cell repertoires in COVID-19. Background on the study: Acute-phase and convalescent COVID-19 samples originated in the United States, Italy and Spain. From T cells, B-cell-depleted T cells, or PBMCs came the material, which was cDNA or gDNA.

Per the original data handling: Amplification from reference gene primers served as the basis for estimated nucleated cell counts. Libraries were prepared by immunoSEQ multiplex PCR; TCRdb keeps only in-frame clonotypes and omits some of them. V, J and clone size reflect that table, while D and trimming were determined from the DNA. The profile shows hundreds of thousands of clones, 75% to 85% of them singletons. The V and J ends lost 7 bases and 14 bases respectively, with 29 bases between them. This CDR3 region has 15 residues. Germline V gene lookup returns CDR1 MNHNY and CDR2 SVGAGI (reference sequence).

The sequenced sample consisted of peripheral blood. This receptor was identified in a man in his fifties with active or convalescent COVID-19. The chain combines TRBV6-6 with TRBJ1-2; perhaps TRBD1 as D (6 bases). Here the CDR3 reads CASTPLLDRTIQATF. The CDR3 DNA sequence: TGTGCCAGCACCCCTTTACTCGACAGGACCATTCAGGCAACCTTC.